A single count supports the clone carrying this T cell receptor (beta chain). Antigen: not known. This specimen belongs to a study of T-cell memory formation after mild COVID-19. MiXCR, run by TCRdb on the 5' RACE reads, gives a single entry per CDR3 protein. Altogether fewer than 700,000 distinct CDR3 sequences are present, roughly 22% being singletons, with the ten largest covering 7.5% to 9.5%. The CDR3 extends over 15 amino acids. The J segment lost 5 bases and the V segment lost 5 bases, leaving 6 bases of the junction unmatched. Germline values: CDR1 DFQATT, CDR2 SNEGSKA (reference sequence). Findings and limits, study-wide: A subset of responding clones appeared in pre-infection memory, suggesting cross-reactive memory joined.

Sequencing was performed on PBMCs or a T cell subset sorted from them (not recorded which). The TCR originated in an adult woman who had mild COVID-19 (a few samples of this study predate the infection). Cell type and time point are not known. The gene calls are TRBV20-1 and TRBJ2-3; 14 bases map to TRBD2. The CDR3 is CSAGGLAGVGDTQYF. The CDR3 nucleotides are TGCAGTGCTGGGGGACTAGCGGGAGTTGGAGATACGCAGTATTTT.